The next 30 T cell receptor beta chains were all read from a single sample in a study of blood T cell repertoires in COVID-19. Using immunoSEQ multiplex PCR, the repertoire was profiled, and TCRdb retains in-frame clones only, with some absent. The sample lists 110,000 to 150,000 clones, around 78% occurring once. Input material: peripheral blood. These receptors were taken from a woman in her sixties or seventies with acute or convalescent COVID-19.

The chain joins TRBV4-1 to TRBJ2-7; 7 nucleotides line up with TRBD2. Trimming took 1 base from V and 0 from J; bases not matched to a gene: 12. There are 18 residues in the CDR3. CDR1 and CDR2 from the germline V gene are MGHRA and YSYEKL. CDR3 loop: CASSQAASGEGSSYEQYF. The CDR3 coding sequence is TGCGCCAGCAGCCAAGCGGCTAGCGGAGAGGGGTCCTCCTACGAGCAGTACTTC.

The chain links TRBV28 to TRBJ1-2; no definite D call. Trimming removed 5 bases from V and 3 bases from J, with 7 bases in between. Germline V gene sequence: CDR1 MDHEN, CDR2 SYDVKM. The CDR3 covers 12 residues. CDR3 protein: CASSSIYYGYTF. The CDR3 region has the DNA TGTGCCAGCAGTAGCATTTACTATGGCTACACCTTC.

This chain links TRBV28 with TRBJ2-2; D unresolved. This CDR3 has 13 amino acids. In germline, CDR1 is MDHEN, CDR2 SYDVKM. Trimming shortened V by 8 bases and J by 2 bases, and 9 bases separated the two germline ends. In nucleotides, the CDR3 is TGTGCCAGCCTTGGGCACAACACCGGGGAGCTGTTTTTT. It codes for CASLGHNTGELFF.

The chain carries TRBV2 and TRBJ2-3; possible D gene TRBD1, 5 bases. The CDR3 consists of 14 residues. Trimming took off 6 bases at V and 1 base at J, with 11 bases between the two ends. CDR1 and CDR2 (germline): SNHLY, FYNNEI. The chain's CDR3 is CASRRGAGTDTQYF. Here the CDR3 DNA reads TGTGCCAGCAGACGTGGGGCAGGCACAGATACGCAGTATTTT.

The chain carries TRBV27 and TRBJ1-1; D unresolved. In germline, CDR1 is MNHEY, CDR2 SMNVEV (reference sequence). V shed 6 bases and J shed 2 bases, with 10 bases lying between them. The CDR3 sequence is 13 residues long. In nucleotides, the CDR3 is TGTGCCAGCAGAAAACAGCCTAACACTGAAGCTTTCTTT. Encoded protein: CASRKQPNTEAFF.

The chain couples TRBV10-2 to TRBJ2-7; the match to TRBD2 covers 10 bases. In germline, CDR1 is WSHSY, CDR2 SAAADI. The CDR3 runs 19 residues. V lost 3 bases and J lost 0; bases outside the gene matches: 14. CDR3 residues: CASSELGRLAGGTSYEQYF. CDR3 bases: TGCGCCAGCAGTGAACTAGGGCGACTAGCGGGCGGGACCTCCTACGAGCAGTACTTC.

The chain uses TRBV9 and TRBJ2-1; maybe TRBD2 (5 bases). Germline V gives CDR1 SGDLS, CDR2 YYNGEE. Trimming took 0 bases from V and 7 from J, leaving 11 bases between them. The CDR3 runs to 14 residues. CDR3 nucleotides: TGTGCCAGCAGCGTAGCTCCCCTAGCTAATGAGCAGTTCTTC. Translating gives CASSVAPLANEQFF.

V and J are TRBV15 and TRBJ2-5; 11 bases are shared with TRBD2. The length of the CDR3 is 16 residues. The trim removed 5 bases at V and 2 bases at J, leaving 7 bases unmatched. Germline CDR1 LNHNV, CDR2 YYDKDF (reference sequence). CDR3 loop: CATSPGGLAVQETQYF. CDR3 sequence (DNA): TGTGCCACCAGCCCGGGGGGACTAGCGGTGCAAGAGACCCAGTACTTC.

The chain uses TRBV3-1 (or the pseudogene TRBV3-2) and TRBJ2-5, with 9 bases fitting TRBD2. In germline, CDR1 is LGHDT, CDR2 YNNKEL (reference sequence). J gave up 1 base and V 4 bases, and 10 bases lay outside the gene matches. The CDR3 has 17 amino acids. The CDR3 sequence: CASSRGLAGEGQETQYF. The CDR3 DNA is TGTGCCAGCAGCCGAGGATTAGCGGGAGAGGGCCAAGAGACCCAGTACTTC.

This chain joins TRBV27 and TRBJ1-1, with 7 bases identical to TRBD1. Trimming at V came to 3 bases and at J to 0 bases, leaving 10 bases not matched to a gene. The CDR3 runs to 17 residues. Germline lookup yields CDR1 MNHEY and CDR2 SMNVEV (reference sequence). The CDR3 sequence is CASSLRQGIGMNTEAFF. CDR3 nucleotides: TGTGCCAGCAGTTTGAGACAGGGTATCGGAATGAACACTGAAGCTTTCTTT.

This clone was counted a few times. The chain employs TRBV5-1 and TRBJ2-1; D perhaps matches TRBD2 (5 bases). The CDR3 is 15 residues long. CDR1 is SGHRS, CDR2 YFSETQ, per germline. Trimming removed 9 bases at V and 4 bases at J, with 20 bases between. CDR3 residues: CATSAWAEGYNEQFF. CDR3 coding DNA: TGCGCCACCTCTGCCTGGGCCGAGGGTTACAATGAGCAGTTCTTC. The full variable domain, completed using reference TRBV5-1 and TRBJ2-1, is KAGVTQTPRYLIKTRGQQVTLSCSPISGHRSVSWYQQTPGQGLQFLFEYFSETQRNKGNFPGRFSGRQFSNSRSEMNVSTLELGDSALYLCATSAWAEGYNEQFFGPGTRLTVL.

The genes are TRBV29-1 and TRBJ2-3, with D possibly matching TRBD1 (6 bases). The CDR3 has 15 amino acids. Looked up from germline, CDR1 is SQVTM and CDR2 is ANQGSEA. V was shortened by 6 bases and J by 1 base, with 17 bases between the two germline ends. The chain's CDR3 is CSVDSTGLGTDTQYF. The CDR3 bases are TGCAGCGTGGACAGTACAGGGCTCGGCACAGATACGCAGTATTTT.

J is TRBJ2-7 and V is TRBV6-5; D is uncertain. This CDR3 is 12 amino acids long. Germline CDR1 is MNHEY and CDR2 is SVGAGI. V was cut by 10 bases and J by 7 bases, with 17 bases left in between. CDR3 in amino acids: CATHSPPSEQYF. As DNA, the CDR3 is TGTGCCACACACAGCCCCCCCTCTGAGCAGTACTTC.

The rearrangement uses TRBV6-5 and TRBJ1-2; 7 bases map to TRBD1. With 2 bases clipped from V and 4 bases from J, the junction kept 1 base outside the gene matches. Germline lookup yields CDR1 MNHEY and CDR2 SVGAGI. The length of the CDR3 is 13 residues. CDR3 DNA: TGTGCCAGCAGTTACCAGGGGGGCTATGGCTACACCTTC. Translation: CASSYQGGYGYTF.

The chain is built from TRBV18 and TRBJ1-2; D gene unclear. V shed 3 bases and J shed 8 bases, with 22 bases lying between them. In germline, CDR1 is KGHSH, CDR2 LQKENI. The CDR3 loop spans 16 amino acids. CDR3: CASSPPLPRGLRGYTF. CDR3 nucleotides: TGTGCCAGCTCACCCCCCCTCCCCCGGGGTCTCAGGGGCTACACCTTC.

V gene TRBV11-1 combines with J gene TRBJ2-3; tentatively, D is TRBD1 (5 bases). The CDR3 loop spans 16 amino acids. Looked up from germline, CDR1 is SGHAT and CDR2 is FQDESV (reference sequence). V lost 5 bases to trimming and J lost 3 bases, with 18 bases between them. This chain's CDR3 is CASSKGRVVLTDTQYF. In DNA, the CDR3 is TGTGCCAGCAGCAAGGGCAGGGTAGTCTTGACAGATACGCAGTATTTT. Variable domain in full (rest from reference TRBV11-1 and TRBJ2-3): EAEVAQSPRYKITEKSQAVAFWCDPISGHATLYWYRQILGQGPELLVQFQDESVVDDSQLPKDRFSAERLKGVDSTLKIQPAELGDSAMYLCASSKGRVVLTDTQYFGPGTRLTVL.

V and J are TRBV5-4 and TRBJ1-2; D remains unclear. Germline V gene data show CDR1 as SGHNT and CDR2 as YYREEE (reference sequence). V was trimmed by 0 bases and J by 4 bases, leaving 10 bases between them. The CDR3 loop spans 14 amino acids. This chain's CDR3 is CASSLVEGPYGYTF. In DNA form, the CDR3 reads TGTGCCAGCAGCTTGGTGGAGGGCCCCTATGGCTACACCTTC.

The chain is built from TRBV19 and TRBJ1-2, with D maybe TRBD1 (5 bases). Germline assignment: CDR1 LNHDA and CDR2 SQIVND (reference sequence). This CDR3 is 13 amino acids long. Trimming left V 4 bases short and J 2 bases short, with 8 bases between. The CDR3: CASSSRANYGYTF. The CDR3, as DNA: TGTGCCAGTAGTAGCAGGGCCAACTATGGCTACACCTTC.

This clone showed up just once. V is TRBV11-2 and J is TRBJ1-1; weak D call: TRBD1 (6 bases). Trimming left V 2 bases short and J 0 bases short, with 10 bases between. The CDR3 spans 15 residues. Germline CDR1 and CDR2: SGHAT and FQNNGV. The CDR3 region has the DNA TGTGCCAGCAGCTTACAGACAGGCCTGAACACTGAAGCTTTCTTT. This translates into CASSLQTGLNTEAFF.

For the CDR3, the DNA is TGTGCCATCAGTGATTCTCGGGAAGACGAGCAGTACTTC. Its protein product is CAISDSREDEQYF. V usage is TRBV10-3 and J usage is TRBJ2-7; TRBD2 might be the D (5 bases). CDR1 ENHRY and CDR2 SYGVKD come from the germline V gene. CDR3 length: 13 residues. The ends were cut back, 3 bases at V and 5 bases at J, with 11 bases in the middle.

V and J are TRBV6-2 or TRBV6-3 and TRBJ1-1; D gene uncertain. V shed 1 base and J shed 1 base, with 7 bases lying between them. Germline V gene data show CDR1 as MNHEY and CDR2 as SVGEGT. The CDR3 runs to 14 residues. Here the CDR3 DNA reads TGTGCCAGCAGTTACTTAGCAGCGAACACTGAAGCTTTCTTT. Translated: CASSYLAANTEAFF.

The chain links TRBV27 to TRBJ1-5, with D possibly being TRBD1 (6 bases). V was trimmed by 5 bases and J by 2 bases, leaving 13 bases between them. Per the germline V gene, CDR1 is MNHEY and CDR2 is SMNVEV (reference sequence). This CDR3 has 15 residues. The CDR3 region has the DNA TGTGCCAGCAGTGTCAGGGGTGAACGCAATCAGCCCCAGCATTTT. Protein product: CASSVRGERNQPQHF.

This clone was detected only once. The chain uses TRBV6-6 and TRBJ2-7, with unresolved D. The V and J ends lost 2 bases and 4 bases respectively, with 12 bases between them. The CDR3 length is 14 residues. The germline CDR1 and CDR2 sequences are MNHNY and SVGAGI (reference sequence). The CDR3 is CASSYVQVWYEQYF. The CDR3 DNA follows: TGTGCCAGCAGTTACGTTCAGGTTTGGTACGAGCAGTACTTC.

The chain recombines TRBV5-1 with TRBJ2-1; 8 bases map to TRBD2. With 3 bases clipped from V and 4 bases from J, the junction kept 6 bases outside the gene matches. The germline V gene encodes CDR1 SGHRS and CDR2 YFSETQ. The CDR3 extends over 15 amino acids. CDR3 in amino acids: CASSSVAGTYNEQFF. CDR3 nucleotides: TGCGCCAGCAGCTCAGTAGCGGGAACGTACAATGAGCAGTTCTTC.

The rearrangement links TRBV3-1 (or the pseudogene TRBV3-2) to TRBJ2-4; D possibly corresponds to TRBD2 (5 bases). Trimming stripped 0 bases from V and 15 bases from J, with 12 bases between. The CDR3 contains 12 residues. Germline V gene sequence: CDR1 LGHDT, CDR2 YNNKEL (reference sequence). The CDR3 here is CASSQDWEPPYF. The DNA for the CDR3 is TGTGCCAGCAGCCAAGATTGGGAGCCCCCGTACTTC.

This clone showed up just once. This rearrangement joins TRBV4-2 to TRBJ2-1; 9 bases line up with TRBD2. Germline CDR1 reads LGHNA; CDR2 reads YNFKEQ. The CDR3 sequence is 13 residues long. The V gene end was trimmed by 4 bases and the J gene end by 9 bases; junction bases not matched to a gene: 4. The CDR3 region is CASSPSGRSEQFF. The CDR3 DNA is TGTGCCAGCAGCCCAAGCGGGAGGAGTGAGCAGTTCTTC.

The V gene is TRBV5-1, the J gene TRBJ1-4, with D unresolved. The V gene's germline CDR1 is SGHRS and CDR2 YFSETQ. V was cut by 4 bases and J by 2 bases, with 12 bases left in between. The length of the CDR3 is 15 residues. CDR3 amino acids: CASSPGPGTNEKLFF. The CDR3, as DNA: TGCGCCAGCAGCCCAGGCCCGGGGACTAATGAAAAACTGTTTTTT.

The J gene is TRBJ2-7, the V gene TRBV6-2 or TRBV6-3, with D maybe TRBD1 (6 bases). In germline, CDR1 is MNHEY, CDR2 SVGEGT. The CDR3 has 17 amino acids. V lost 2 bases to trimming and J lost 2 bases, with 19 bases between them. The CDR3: CASSYGAGVHLTYEQYF. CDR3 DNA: TGTGCCAGCAGTTACGGGGCAGGGGTCCATTTAACCTACGAGCAGTACTTC.

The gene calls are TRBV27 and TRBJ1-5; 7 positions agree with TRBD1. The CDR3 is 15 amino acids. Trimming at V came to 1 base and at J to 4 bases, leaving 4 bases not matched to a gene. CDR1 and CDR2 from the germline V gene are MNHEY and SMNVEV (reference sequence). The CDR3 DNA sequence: TGTGCCAGCAGTTTATATAACAGGGGTAATCAGCCCCAGCATTTT. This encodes CASSLYNRGNQPQHF.

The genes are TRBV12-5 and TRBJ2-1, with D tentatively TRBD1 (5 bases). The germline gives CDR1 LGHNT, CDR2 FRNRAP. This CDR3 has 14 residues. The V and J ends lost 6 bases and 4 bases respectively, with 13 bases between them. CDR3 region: CASGTQANYNEQFF. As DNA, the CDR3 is TGTGCTAGTGGGACACAGGCGAATTACAATGAGCAGTTCTTC.